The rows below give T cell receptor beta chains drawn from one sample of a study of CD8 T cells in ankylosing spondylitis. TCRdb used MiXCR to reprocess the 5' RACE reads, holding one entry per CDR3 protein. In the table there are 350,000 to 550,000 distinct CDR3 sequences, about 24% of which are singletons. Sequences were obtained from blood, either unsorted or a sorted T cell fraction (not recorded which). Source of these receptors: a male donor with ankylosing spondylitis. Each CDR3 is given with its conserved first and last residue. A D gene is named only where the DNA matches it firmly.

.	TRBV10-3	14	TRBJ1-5	CAISAGADNQPQHF
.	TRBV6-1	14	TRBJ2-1	CASSEVGSLVEQFF
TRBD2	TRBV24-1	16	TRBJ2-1	CATSARPGLAPDEQFF
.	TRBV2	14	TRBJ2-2	CASSDGQLTGELFF
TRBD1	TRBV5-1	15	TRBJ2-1	CASSLEDRVVDEQFF
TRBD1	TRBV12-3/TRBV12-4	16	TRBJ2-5	CASTLQGTGGIETQYF
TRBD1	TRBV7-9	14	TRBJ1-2	CASTRDRDSGGYTF
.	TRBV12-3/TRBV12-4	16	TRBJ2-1	CASIKTRGRTYNEQFF
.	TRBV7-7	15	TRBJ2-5	CASSPSTGRGETQYF
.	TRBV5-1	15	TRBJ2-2	CASSFAGTITGELFF
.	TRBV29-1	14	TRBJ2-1	CSVGAGITYNEQFF
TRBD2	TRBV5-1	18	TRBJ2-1	CASGPGTSGSLRDNEQFF
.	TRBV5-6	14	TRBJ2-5	CASSLLVTGKTQYF
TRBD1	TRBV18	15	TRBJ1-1	CASSPSGTERTEAFF
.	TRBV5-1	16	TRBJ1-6	CASSLSPGQPNSPLHF
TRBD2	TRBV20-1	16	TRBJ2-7	CSARDIRLAGGYEQYF
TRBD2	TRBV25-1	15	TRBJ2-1	CASSDTLAGYNEQFF
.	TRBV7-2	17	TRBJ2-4	CASSLVPRTMVGNIQYF
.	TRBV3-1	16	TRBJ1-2	CASSQVSGRALYGYTF
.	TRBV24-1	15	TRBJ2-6	CATSAGPSGANVLTF
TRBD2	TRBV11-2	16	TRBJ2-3	CASSLGSGSLTDTQYF
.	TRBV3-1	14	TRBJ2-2	CASIRSIGDGELFF